A selection of T cell receptor beta chains follows, all from one sample in a study of somatic mutations in cytotoxic T cells in rheumatoid arthritis. The repertoire was sequenced with immunoSEQ multiplex PCR; TCRdb's copy has only in-frame clones and lacks some. The table has some 11,000 clones, roughly 70% seen once; the top ten hold approximately 40%. The sample taken for sequencing was CD8+ T cells sorted from blood. These receptors originate from an adult with rheumatoid arthritis. The CDR3 runs from the conserved cysteine through the conserved F or W. The order of the fields is V gene, D gene, clone size, J gene, CDR3 protein, CDR3 DNA. The D gene is left open where the match is weak. A clone size is listed for some rows: how often the clone was seen (once, few, many), or a class if it is expanded.

V gene: TRBV5-6
D gene: NA
clone size: NA
J gene: TRBJ2-7
CDR3 protein: CASTRGGPYEQYF
CDR3 DNA: TGTGCCAGCACCAGGGGGGGTCCCTACGAGCAGTACTTC

V gene: TRBV11-2
D gene: TRBD1
clone size: NA
J gene: TRBJ2-7
CDR3 protein: CASSLVYPPTGSVLSEQYF
CDR3 DNA: TGTGCCAGCAGCTTAGTTTACCCTCCGACAGGGAGTGTTTTAAGCGAGCAGTACTTC

V gene: TRBV9
D gene: NA
clone size: NA
J gene: TRBJ2-2
CDR3 protein: CASSHKTGELFF
CDR3 DNA: TGTGCCAGCAGCCACAAAACCGGGGAGCTGTTTTTT

V gene: TRBV15
D gene: NA
clone size: NA
J gene: TRBJ2-1
CDR3 protein: CATSRDGKPHNEQFF
CDR3 DNA: TGTGCCACCAGCAGAGATGGAAAGCCCCACAATGAGCAGTTCTTC

V gene: TRBV7-9
D gene: NA
clone size: once
J gene: TRBJ2-7
CDR3 protein: CASSNLRGLVLYEQYF
CDR3 DNA: TGTGCCAGCAGCAATTTACGCGGTCTAGTTCTCTACGAGCAGTACTTC

V gene: TRBV5-6
D gene: NA
clone size: NA
J gene: TRBJ2-5
CDR3 protein: CASSFGRTATQYF
CDR3 DNA: TGTGCCAGCAGCTTCGGCCGCACCGCGACCCAGTACTTC

V gene: TRBV6-5
D gene: NA
clone size: few
J gene: TRBJ2-7
CDR3 protein: CASSTRGGSDEQYF
CDR3 DNA: TGTGCCAGCAGTACCAGGGGGGGATCCGACGAGCAGTACTTC

V gene: TRBV5-6
D gene: TRBD1
clone size: NA
J gene: TRBJ1-1
CDR3 protein: CASSFWDRVNTEAFF
CDR3 DNA: TGTGCCAGCAGCTTTTGGGACAGGGTGAACACTGAAGCTTTCTTT

V gene: TRBV27
D gene: NA
clone size: few
J gene: TRBJ1-1
CDR3 protein: CASRSTGTEAFF
CDR3 DNA: TGTGCCAGCAGATCCACAGGGACTGAAGCTTTCTTT

V gene: TRBV7-9
D gene: TRBD1
clone size: few
J gene: TRBJ1-6
CDR3 protein: CASRKDRGSYNSPLHF
CDR3 DNA: TGTGCCAGCAGGAAGGACAGGGGCTCCTATAATTCACCCCTCCACTTT

V gene: TRBV28
D gene: TRBD1
clone size: NA
J gene: TRBJ2-7
CDR3 protein: CASSPRQGHQGLEQYF
CDR3 DNA: TGTGCCAGCAGTCCCCGACAGGGCCATCAGGGGCTCGAGCAGTACTTC

V gene: TRBV7-9
D gene: NA
clone size: NA
J gene: TRBJ2-7
CDR3 protein: CASRPITGEVREQYF
CDR3 DNA: TGTGCCAGCAGACCTATCACAGGGGAGGTGCGCGAGCAGTACTTC

V gene: TRBV10-1
D gene: NA
clone size: NA
J gene: TRBJ2-5
CDR3 protein: CASSEGRTSETQYF
CDR3 DNA: TGCGCCAGCAGTGAGGGACGGACATCGGAGACCCAGTACTTC

V gene: TRBV4-1
D gene: NA
clone size: NA
J gene: TRBJ1-6
CDR3 protein: CASSLEARSQAPSPLHF
CDR3 DNA: TGCGCCAGCAGCCTTGAGGCTAGGAGTCAAGCACCCTCACCCCTCCACTTT

V gene: TRBV7-9
D gene: NA
clone size: NA
J gene: TRBJ2-1
CDR3 protein: CASSYKLTGRNEQFF
CDR3 DNA: TGTGCCAGCAGCTATAAACTGACAGGTCGGAATGAGCAGTTCTTC

V gene: TRBV28
D gene: TRBD1
clone size: NA
J gene: TRBJ1-5
CDR3 protein: CASSRPGTGSGNQPQHF
CDR3 DNA: TGTGCCAGCAGCCGACCCGGGACAGGGAGCGGCAATCAGCCCCAGCATTTT

V gene: TRBV9
D gene: TRBD1
clone size: medium-sized
J gene: TRBJ2-1
CDR3 protein: CASSQGQYQLGYNEQFF
CDR3 DNA: TGTGCCAGCAGCCAGGGACAGTACCAACTGGGGTACAATGAGCAGTTCTTC

V gene: TRBV28
D gene: NA
clone size: NA
J gene: TRBJ1-1
CDR3 protein: CASRAQGLGTEAFF
CDR3 DNA: TGTGCCAGCAGAGCACAGGGTTTAGGCACTGAAGCTTTCTTT

V gene: TRBV7-9
D gene: TRBD1
clone size: NA
J gene: TRBJ1-2
CDR3 protein: CASSLGSPQGAYGYTF
CDR3 DNA: TGTGCCAGCAGCTTGGGATCGCCACAGGGGGCTTATGGCTACACCTTC

V gene: TRBV28
D gene: TRBD1
clone size: NA
J gene: TRBJ1-4
CDR3 protein: CASSPWTGGRSNEKLFF
CDR3 DNA: TGTGCCAGCAGTCCCTGGACAGGGGGCCGGAGTAATGAAAAACTGTTTTTT

V gene: TRBV25-1
D gene: NA
clone size: few
J gene: TRBJ1-5
CDR3 protein: CASSDRGPQHF
CDR3 DNA: TGTGCCAGCAGTGACCGGGGCCCCCAGCATTTT

V gene: TRBV10-3
D gene: NA
clone size: NA
J gene: TRBJ2-1
CDR3 protein: CAIAPVGGQTGDEQFF
CDR3 DNA: TGTGCCATCGCCCCTGTCGGGGGTCAGACGGGTGATGAGCAGTTCTTC

V gene: TRBV5-1
D gene: NA
clone size: few
J gene: TRBJ2-7
CDR3 protein: CASSLRIEGDYEQYF
CDR3 DNA: TGCGCCAGCAGCCTAAGGATTGAGGGGGACTACGAGCAGTACTTC

V gene: TRBV4-1
D gene: NA
clone size: NA
J gene: TRBJ2-5
CDR3 protein: CASSQGPSGETQYF
CDR3 DNA: TGCGCCAGCAGCCAAGGTCCGAGCGGGGAGACCCAGTACTTC

V gene: TRBV18
D gene: NA
clone size: NA
J gene: TRBJ2-1
CDR3 protein: CASSPLLWGESSYNEQFF
CDR3 DNA: TGTGCCAGCTCACCACTCCTCTGGGGAGAATCTTCCTACAATGAGCAGTTCTTC

V gene: TRBV19
D gene: NA
clone size: few
J gene: TRBJ2-2
CDR3 protein: CASSLMGSGELFF
CDR3 DNA: TGTGCCAGTAGCTTGATGGGGTCCGGGGAGCTGTTTTTT

V gene: TRBV4-3
D gene: TRBD2
clone size: once
J gene: TRBJ2-7
CDR3 protein: CASSQYLSGGFYEQYF
CDR3 DNA: TGCGCCAGCAGCCAGTACCTCTCGGGGGGATTCTACGAGCAGTACTTC

V gene: TRBV28
D gene: NA
clone size: NA
J gene: TRBJ1-4
CDR3 protein: CASSLLMSGTNEKLFF
CDR3 DNA: TGTGCCAGCAGTTTGCTTATGAGTGGAACTAATGAAAAACTGTTTTTT

V gene: TRBV7-9
D gene: TRBD2
clone size: NA
J gene: TRBJ2-3
CDR3 protein: CASSEAARGGLTDTQYF
CDR3 DNA: TGTGCCAGCAGCGAGGCCGCGCGGGGGGGTCTCACAGATACGCAGTATTTT

V gene: TRBV14
D gene: NA
clone size: NA
J gene: TRBJ1-3
CDR3 protein: CASSQAVGTSSGNTIYF
CDR3 DNA: TGTGCCAGCAGCCAAGCGGTGGGGACGAGCTCTGGAAACACCATATATTTT

V gene: TRBV27
D gene: NA
clone size: NA
J gene: TRBJ2-1
CDR3 protein: CASSLGGSYNEQFF
CDR3 DNA: TGTGCCAGCAGTTTAGGGGGCTCCTACAATGAGCAGTTCTTC

V gene: TRBV29-1
D gene: NA
clone size: NA
J gene: TRBJ1-2
CDR3 protein: CSVESDFYGYTF
CDR3 DNA: TGCAGCGTTGAATCAGACTTCTATGGCTACACCTTC

V gene: TRBV27
D gene: NA
clone size: few
J gene: TRBJ1-1
CDR3 protein: CASRFNTEAFF
CDR3 DNA: TGTGCCAGCAGGTTTAACACTGAAGCTTTCTTT

V gene: TRBV2
D gene: TRBD1
clone size: NA
J gene: TRBJ2-1
CDR3 protein: CASSAGTGEINEQFF
CDR3 DNA: TGTGCCAGCAGTGCCGGGACAGGGGAAATTAATGAGCAGTTCTTC

V gene: TRBV27
D gene: TRBD1
clone size: NA
J gene: TRBJ2-1
CDR3 protein: CASSPSGGTGIGWQFF
CDR3 DNA: TGTGCCAGCAGCCCCAGCGGCGGGACAGGAATCGGCTGGCAGTTCTTC

V gene: TRBV4-2
D gene: NA
clone size: NA
J gene: TRBJ1-1
CDR3 protein: CASSQGTGAGPEAFF
CDR3 DNA: TGTGCCAGCAGCCAAGGGACCGGGGCGGGCCCTGAAGCTTTCTTT

V gene: TRBV11-3
D gene: NA
clone size: NA
J gene: TRBJ2-7
CDR3 protein: CASSSVRDQTYEQYF
CDR3 DNA: TGTGCCAGCAGCTCGGTCCGGGACCAAACCTACGAGCAGTACTTC

V gene: TRBV2
D gene: NA
clone size: NA
J gene: TRBJ2-2
CDR3 protein: CASDLRQPTNTGELFF
CDR3 DNA: TGTGCCAGCGATCTAAGACAGCCAACGAACACCGGGGAGCTGTTTTTT

V gene: TRBV11-2
D gene: TRBD1
clone size: medium-sized
J gene: TRBJ1-2
CDR3 protein: CASSTTGANYGYTF
CDR3 DNA: TGTGCCAGCAGCACTACAGGGGCCAACTATGGCTACACCTTC

V gene: TRBV7-6
D gene: NA
clone size: NA
J gene: TRBJ2-1
CDR3 protein: CASSLENSYNEQFF
CDR3 DNA: TGTGCCAGCAGCTTAGAGAATTCCTACAATGAGCAGTTCTTC

V gene: TRBV11-1
D gene: NA
clone size: NA
J gene: TRBJ1-1
CDR3 protein: CASSPFPRGNTEAFF
CDR3 DNA: TGTGCCAGCAGCCCTTTCCCAAGAGGGAACACTGAAGCTTTCTTT

V gene: TRBV19
D gene: TRBD1
clone size: NA
J gene: TRBJ1-5
CDR3 protein: CASSRGTGGFLKDQPQHF
CDR3 DNA: TGTGCCAGTAGTCGCGGGACAGGGGGTTTCTTAAAAGATCAGCCCCAGCATTTT

V gene: TRBV6-6
D gene: NA
clone size: few
J gene: TRBJ1-5
CDR3 protein: CASSYYSQDQPQHF
CDR3 DNA: TGTGCCAGCAGTTACTACAGCCAGGATCAGCCCCAGCATTTT

V gene: TRBV7-9
D gene: NA
clone size: few
J gene: TRBJ1-6
CDR3 protein: CASSQTGTVNSPLHF
CDR3 DNA: TGTGCCAGCAGCCAGACCGGGACGGTGAATTCACCCCTCCACTTT

V gene: TRBV7-8
D gene: NA
clone size: NA
J gene: TRBJ1-1
CDR3 protein: CASSLWTSRGTEAFF
CDR3 DNA: TGTGCCAGCAGCTTATGGACGTCCCGCGGTACTGAAGCTTTCTTT

V gene: TRBV29-1
D gene: TRBD1
clone size: NA
J gene: TRBJ2-1
CDR3 protein: CSVEKSGQVYNEQFF
CDR3 DNA: TGCAGCGTTGAGAAGTCGGGACAGGTTTACAATGAGCAGTTCTTC

V gene: TRBV6-6
D gene: NA
clone size: NA
J gene: TRBJ2-7
CDR3 protein: CASSSSHDSRRWEQYF
CDR3 DNA: TGTGCCAGCAGTAGCAGCCATGACTCCCGGCGGTGGGAGCAGTACTTC

V gene: TRBV7-2
D gene: TRBD2
clone size: NA
J gene: TRBJ2-5
CDR3 protein: CASSLKRGDPQETQYF
CDR3 DNA: TGTGCCAGCAGCTTAAAGCGGGGGGACCCCCAAGAGACCCAGTACTTC

V gene: TRBV11-2
D gene: NA
clone size: NA
J gene: TRBJ2-7
CDR3 protein: CASSPPRLGSGISYEQYF
CDR3 DNA: TGTGCCAGCAGCCCCCCTAGACTGGGTAGCGGAATCTCCTACGAGCAGTACTTC

V gene: TRBV15
D gene: TRBD1
clone size: NA
J gene: TRBJ1-3
CDR3 protein: CATSRDQDRAGNTIYF
CDR3 DNA: TGTGCCACCAGCAGAGATCAAGACAGGGCGGGAAACACCATATATTTT

V gene: TRBV5-1
D gene: NA
clone size: NA
J gene: TRBJ2-1
CDR3 protein: CASSLIGPAQGSEQFF
CDR3 DNA: TGCGCCAGCAGCTTGATAGGACCAGCACAAGGCAGTGAGCAGTTCTTC

V gene: TRBV2
D gene: NA
clone size: NA
J gene: TRBJ1-5
CDR3 protein: CASSEYQVGQPQHF
CDR3 DNA: TGTGCCAGCAGTGAATACCAGGTCGGTCAGCCCCAGCATTTT

V gene: TRBV6-5
D gene: NA
clone size: NA
J gene: TRBJ1-5
CDR3 protein: CASSRLRDQPQHF
CDR3 DNA: TGTGCCAGCAGTAGACTGCGAGATCAGCCCCAGCATTTT

V gene: TRBV7-8
D gene: TRBD1
clone size: NA
J gene: TRBJ2-7
CDR3 protein: CASSLVGDSLYEQYF
CDR3 DNA: TGTGCCAGCAGCTTAGTTGGGGACAGCCTATACGAGCAGTACTTC

V gene: TRBV30
D gene: NA
clone size: NA
J gene: TRBJ1-2
CDR3 protein: CAWSPGTSYGYTF
CDR3 DNA: TGTGCCTGGAGTCCGGGGACCTCCTATGGCTACACCTTC

V gene: TRBV4-3
D gene: NA
clone size: few
J gene: TRBJ2-1
CDR3 protein: CASSQDGNRYNEQFF
CDR3 DNA: TGCGCCAGCAGCCAAGATGGAAACAGATACAATGAGCAGTTCTTC

V gene: TRBV6-5
D gene: TRBD2
clone size: once
J gene: TRBJ2-7
CDR3 protein: CASRTTSGDEQYF
CDR3 DNA: TGTGCCAGCAGGACGACTAGCGGGGACGAGCAGTACTTC

V gene: TRBV28
D gene: TRBD2
clone size: NA
J gene: TRBJ2-3
CDR3 protein: CASSSTSSGVLADTQYF
CDR3 DNA: TGTGCCAGCAGTTCGACCTCTAGCGGGGTTTTAGCAGATACGCAGTATTTT

V gene: TRBV4-1
D gene: TRBD1
clone size: NA
J gene: TRBJ1-1
CDR3 protein: CASSQGTGQANTEAFF
CDR3 DNA: TGCGCCAGCAGCCAAGGGACAGGTCAGGCGAACACTGAAGCTTTCTTT

V gene: TRBV5-5
D gene: NA
clone size: medium-sized
J gene: TRBJ1-1
CDR3 protein: CASSRFGRNLIMGTNTEAFF
CDR3 DNA: TGTGCCAGCAGCCGCTTCGGACGCAATCTAATCATGGGGACGAACACTGAAGCTTTCTTT